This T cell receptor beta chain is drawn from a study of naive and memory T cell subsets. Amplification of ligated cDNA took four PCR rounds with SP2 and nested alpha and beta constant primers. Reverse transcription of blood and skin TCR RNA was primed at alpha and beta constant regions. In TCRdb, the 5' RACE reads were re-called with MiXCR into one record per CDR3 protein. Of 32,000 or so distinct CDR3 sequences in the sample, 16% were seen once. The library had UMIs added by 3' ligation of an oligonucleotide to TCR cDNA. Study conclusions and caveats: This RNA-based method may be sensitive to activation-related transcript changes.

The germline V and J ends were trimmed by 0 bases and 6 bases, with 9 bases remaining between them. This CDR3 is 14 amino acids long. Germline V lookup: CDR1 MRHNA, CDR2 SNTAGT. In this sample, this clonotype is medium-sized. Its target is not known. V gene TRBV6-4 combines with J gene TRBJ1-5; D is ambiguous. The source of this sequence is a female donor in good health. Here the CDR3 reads CASSDSGGVQPQHF. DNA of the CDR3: TGTGCCAGCAGTGACTCTGGAGGTGTTCAGCCCCAGCATTTT.